This TCR beta chain came from a study of blood T cell repertoires in COVID-19. At the level of the study: The United States, Italy and Spain supplied acute and convalescent COVID-19 samples. The cDNA or gDNA used as material had been derived from T cells, B-cell-depleted T cells, or PBMCs.

Trimming left V 7 bases short and J 4 bases short, with 7 bases between. This CDR3 is 11 amino acids long. CDR1 and CDR2 (germline): MNHNY, SVGAGI (reference sequence). Per the original methods: Amplification of reference gene primers provided the estimated nucleated cell counts. Produced via immunoSEQ multiplex PCR; TCRdb's table is partial and in-frame only. The D gene and trimming were derived from the DNA, and the V and J assignments and clone size from that table. The sample records under 150,000 clones, approximately 87% being singletons. This clonotype originated in a man in his fifties or sixties with active COVID-19. The rearrangement joins TRBV6-6 to TRBJ2-5; D not certain. The sequenced material came from peripheral blood. CDR3 DNA sequence: TGTGCCAGCACCACGGGAGAGACCCAGTACTTC. This translates into CASTTGETQYF.